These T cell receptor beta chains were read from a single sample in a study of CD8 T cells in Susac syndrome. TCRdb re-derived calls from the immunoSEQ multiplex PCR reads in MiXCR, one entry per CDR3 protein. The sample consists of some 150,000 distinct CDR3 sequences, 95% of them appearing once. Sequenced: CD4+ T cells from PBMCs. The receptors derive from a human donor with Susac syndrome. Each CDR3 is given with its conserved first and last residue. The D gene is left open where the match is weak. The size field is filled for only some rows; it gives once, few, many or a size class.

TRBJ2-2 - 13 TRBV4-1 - TGCGCCAGCAGCCAATCCTTCACCGGGGAGCTGTTTTTT CASSQSFTGELFF
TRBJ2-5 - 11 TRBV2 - TGTGCCAGCAGTGAAGGGACTCCCCAGTACTTC CASSEGTPQYF
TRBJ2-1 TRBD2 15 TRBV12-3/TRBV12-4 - TGTGCCAGCAGCCCTAGCGGGGGGTCCCACAATGAGCAGTTCTTC CASSPSGGSHNEQFF
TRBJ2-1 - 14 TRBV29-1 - TGCAGCGTTGATCCCCCTTCCACAAGAAATGAGCAGTTCTTC CSVDPPSTRNEQFF
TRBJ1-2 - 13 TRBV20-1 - TGCAGTGCTCCGGACAGCGTGAACTATGGCTACACCTTC CSAPDSVNYGYTF
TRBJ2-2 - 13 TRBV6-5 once TGTGCCAGCGGGGGTCTCACCTGGGGGGAGCTGTTTTTT CASGGLTWGELFF
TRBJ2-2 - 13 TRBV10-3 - TGTGCCATCAGTGAGTCCACACCGGGGGAGCTGTTTTTT CAISESTPGELFF
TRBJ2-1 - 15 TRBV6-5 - TGTGCCAGCAGTTACGGGCCCACGGATTACAATGAGCAGTTCTTC CASSYGPTDYNEQFF
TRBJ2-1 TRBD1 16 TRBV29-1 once TGCAGCGTTGTCGGCCCTCTACAGGGGTTGGTCAATGAGCAGTTCTTC CSVVGPLQGLVNEQFF
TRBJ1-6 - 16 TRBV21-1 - TGTGCCAGCAGCAAAAGGACAGGACTGCAGTACTCACCCCTCCACTTT CASSKRTGLQYSPLHF
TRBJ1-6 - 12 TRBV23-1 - TGCGCCACAAAAAGCGGTAATTCACCCCTCCACTTT CATKSGNSPLHF
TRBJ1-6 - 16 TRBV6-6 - TGTGCCAGCAGTTACGGGACGAGCTCCTATAATTCACCCCTCCACTTT CASSYGTSSYNSPLHF
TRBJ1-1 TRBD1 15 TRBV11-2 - TGTGCCAGCAGCACGACGACAGGGGCGAACACTGAAGCTTTCTTT CASSTTTGANTEAFF
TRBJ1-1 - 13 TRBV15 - TGTGCCACCAGCACAGGGGAATACACTGAAGCTTTCTTT CATSTGEYTEAFF
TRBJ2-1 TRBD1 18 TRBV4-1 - TGCGCCAGCAGCCAACCCAGGGGGCTAGCGACCGACTACAATGAGCAGTTCTTC CASSQPRGLATDYNEQFF
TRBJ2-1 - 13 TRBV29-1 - TGCAGCGTTGGAGGTAGATTGTACAATGAGCAGTTCTTC CSVGGRLYNEQFF
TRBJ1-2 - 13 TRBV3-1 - TGTGCCAGCAGCCAAGGGACATCAGGTGGCTACACCTTC CASSQGTSGGYTF
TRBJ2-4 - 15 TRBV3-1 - TGTGCCAGCAGCCAGGCCGTGTTAGCCAAAAACATTCAGTACTTC CASSQAVLAKNIQYF
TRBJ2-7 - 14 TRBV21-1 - TGTGCCAGCGCTCCCGGGGGTGGAACCTACGAGCAGTACTTC CASAPGGGTYEQYF
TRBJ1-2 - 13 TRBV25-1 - TGTGCCAGCGAGGGAGGGACGTCCTATGGCTACACCTTC CASEGGTSYGYTF
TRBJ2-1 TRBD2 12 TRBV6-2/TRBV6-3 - TGTGCCACCTATTGGGGAGGGGATGAGCAGTTCTTC CATYWGGDEQFF
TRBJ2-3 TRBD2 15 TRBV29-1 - TGCAGCGTGACCCTTCGCGGGGGGTACGGAGATACGCAGTATTTT CSVTLRGGYGDTQYF
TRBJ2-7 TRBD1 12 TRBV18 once TGTGCCAGCTCACCGGGGGACAGGCCCCCGTACTTC CASSPGDRPPYF
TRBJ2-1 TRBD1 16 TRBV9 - TGTGCCAGCAGCGTAACCGGGACAGGGGTCTACAATGAGCAGTTCTTC CASSVTGTGVYNEQFF
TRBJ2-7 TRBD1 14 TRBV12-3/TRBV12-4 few TGTGCCAGCAGCCCTAACAGGGGAACCTACGAGCAGTACTTC CASSPNRGTYEQYF
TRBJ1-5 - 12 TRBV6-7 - TGTGCCAGCAGACCCCCTGCCCAGCCCCAGCATTTT CASRPPAQPQHF
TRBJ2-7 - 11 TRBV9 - TGTGCCAGCGGTAGGGAGTACGAGCAGTACTTC CASGREYEQYF
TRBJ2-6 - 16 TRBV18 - TGTGCCAGCTCACCACCGCACAGCCCTGGGGCCAACGTCCTGACTTTC CASSPPHSPGANVLTF
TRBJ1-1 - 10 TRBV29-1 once TGCAGCGTTGGGTCATCTGAAGCTTTCTTT CSVGSSEAFF
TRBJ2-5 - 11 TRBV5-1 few TGCGCCAGCCGCCAGCAAGAGACCCAGTACTTC CASRQQETQYF
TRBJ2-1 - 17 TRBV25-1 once TGTGCCAGCAGTGAAGGGGAGCGGGGACACTCCTACAATGAGCAGTTCTTC CASSEGERGHSYNEQFF
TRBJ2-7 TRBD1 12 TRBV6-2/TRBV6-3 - TGTGCCAGCACTAGGACAGGCTACGAGCAGTACTTC CASTRTGYEQYF
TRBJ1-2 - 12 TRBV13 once TGTGCCAGCAGCTTAGTAAGGAGTGGCTACACCTTC CASSLVRSGYTF
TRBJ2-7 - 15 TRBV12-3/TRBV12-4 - TGTGCCAGCAGTGTCGCGCAGGGGGGACCATACGAGCAGTACTTC CASSVAQGGPYEQYF
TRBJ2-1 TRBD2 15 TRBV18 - TGTGCCAGCTCACCCGGACTAGCGGGGGCCAATGAGCAGTTCTTC CASSPGLAGANEQFF
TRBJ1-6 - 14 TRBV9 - TGTGCCAGCAACGTGGGGGGTTTTGATTCACCCCTCCACTTT CASNVGGFDSPLHF
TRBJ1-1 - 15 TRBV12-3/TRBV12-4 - TGTGCCAGCAGTTTGGACGGCCCTGCGGGCACTGAAGCTTTCTTT CASSLDGPAGTEAFF
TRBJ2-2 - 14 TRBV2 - TGTGCCAGCAGTGTGGACGGGGGTCAGGGGGAGCTGTTTTTT CASSVDGGQGELFF
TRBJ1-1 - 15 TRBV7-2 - TGTGCCAGCAGCCGCCAACCCATTGCCAACACTGAAGCTTTCTTT CASSRQPIANTEAFF
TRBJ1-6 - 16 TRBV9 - TGTGCCAGCAGCGTAGACGATCGGGGGTTTAATTCACCCCTCCACTTT CASSVDDRGFNSPLHF
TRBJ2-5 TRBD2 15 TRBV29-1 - TGCAGCGTTCGGAATAGCGGGGGTATTGGTGAGACCCAGTACTTC CSVRNSGGIGETQYF
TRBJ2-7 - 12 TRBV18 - TGTGCCAGCTCAGATAGCCGATCCGAGCAGTACTTC CASSDSRSEQYF
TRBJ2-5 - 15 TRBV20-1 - TGCAGTGCTAGACCTCGGTTAAGGGGCCAAGAGACCCAGTACTTC CSARPRLRGQETQYF
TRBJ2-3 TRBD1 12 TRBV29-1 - TGCAGCCACTCAGGGGGCCTTGATACGCAGTATTTT CSHSGGLDTQYF
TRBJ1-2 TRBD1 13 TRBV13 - TGTGCCAGCAGCCCCTACAGGGGAGGGGGCTACACCTTC CASSPYRGGGYTF
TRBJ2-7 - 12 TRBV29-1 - TGCAGCGTTGTTAGTGAAAACTACGAGCAGTACTTC CSVVSENYEQYF
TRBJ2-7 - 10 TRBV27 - TGCCTAGTGGGGAACAACGAGCAGTACTTC CLVGNNEQYF
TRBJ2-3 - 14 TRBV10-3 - TGTGCCATCAGTGAGTCGACTAGTTTCGATACGCAGTATTTT CAISESTSFDTQYF
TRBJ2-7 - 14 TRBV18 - TGTGCCAGCTCGTCAGGGTCAGCGCCCTACGAGCAGTACTTC CASSSGSAPYEQYF
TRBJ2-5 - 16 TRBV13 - TGTGCCAGCAGCTTAGTTGGGGACGGGGCGCAAGAGACCCAGTACTTC CASSLVGDGAQETQYF
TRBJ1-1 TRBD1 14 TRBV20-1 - TGCAGTGCTGACAGGGGGTCACTGAACACTGAAGCTTTCTTT CSADRGSLNTEAFF
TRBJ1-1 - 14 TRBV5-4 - TGTGCCAGCAGCTTGGGCAGCATGAACACTGAAGCTTTCTTT CASSLGSMNTEAFF
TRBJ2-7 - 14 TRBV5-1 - TGCGCCAGCAGCTTGGAGGGGAATTCGGGACAGCAGTACTTC CASSLEGNSGQQYF
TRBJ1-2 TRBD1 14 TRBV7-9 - TGTGCCAGCAGTACGGGACAGAGACACTATGGCTACACCTTC CASSTGQRHYGYTF
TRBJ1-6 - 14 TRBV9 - TGTGCCAGCAGCGTAGGTGATGATAATTCACCCCTCCACTTT CASSVGDDNSPLHF
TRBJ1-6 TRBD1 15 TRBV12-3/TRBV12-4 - TGTGCCAGCAGTTCGACCGGGACAGGCTCTTCACCCCTCCACTTT CASSSTGTGSSPLHF
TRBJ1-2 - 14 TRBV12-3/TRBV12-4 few TGTGCCAGCAGTTTGGGAGGCGACAACTATGGCTACACCTTC CASSLGGDNYGYTF
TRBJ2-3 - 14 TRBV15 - TGTGCCACCAGAAGAGGTGGGCTCAGTAATACGCAGTATTTT CATRRGGLSNTQYF